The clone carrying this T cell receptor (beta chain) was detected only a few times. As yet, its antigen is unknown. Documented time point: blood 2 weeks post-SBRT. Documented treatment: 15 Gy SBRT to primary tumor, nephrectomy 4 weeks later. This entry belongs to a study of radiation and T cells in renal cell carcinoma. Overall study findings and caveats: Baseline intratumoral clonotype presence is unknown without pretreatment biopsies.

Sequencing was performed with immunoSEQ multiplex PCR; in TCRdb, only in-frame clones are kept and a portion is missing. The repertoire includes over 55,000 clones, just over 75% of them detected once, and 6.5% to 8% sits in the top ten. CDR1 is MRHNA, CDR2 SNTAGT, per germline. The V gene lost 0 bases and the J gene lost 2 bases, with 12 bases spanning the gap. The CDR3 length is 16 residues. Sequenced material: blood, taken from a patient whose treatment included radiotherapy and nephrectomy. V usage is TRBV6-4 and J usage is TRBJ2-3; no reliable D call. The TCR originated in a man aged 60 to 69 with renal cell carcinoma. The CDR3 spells CASSDSSASPTDTQYF. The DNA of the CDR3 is TGTGCCAGCAGTGACTCGAGTGCCAGTCCCACAGATACGCAGTATTTT.